This entry lists 6 T cell receptor beta chains sequenced from one sample in a study of T-cell reconstitution after alpha-beta-depleted transplantation in children. For TCRbeta, the library was prepared with unique molecular identifiers. TCRdb fed the PCR reads into MiXCR, producing one record per CDR3 protein. The table records hundreds of thousands of distinct CDR3 sequences, roughly an eighth of them present only once. Source: PBMCs from the stem cell graft donor, taken from the stem cell graft. The receptors shown here come from a human donor who donated a stem cell graft to a child with combined immunodeficiency.

The table lists this clonotype with a few counts. This chain links TRBV4-1 with TRBJ1-2, with D possibly matching TRBD1 (5 bases). Trimming pared 1 base from V and 9 bases from J, leaving 15 bases between. The germline V gene encodes CDR1 MGHRA and CDR2 YSYEKL. The CDR3 covers 14 residues. CDR3 protein: CASSQGTMEESYTF. CDR3 DNA sequence: TGCGCCAGCAGCCAAGGGACAATGGAAGAAAGCTACACCTTC.

The chain is built from TRBV7-9 and TRBJ2-7; D may be TRBD2 (7 bases). CDR3 length: 13 residues. The V gene lost 10 bases and the J gene lost 6 bases, with 19 bases spanning the gap. Germline V gene sequence: CDR1 SEHNR, CDR2 FQNEAQ (reference sequence). In DNA form, the CDR3 reads TGTGCCACTTCGGGGGGCCCCGGAGCCGAGCAGTACTTC. Its protein is CATSGGPGAEQYF.

The chain has TRBV10-3 and TRBJ2-5; TRBD1 aligns across 9 bases. CDR3 length: 13 residues. J lost 5 bases, V lost 8 bases, and 6 bases had no gene match. The germline V gene encodes CDR1 ENHRY and CDR2 SYGVKD. The CDR3 sequence: CAIGTGMWETQYF. The CDR3 nucleotides are TGTGCCATCGGGACAGGGATGTGGGAGACCCAGTACTTC.

CDR3 residues: CASSVAFTGSYNEQFF. In nucleotides, the CDR3 is TGTGCCAGCAGCGTAGCTTTTACAGGCTCCTACAATGAGCAGTTCTTC. The chain has TRBV9 and TRBJ2-1; TRBD1 is a possible D gene (5 bases). Germline assignment: CDR1 SGDLS and CDR2 YYNGEE. Trimming stripped 0 bases from V and 0 bases from J, with 10 bases between. The CDR3 spans 16 residues.

V usage is TRBV29-1 and J usage is TRBJ2-7; TRBD2 matches at 11 bases. The CDR3 contains 15 residues. J was trimmed by 4 bases and V by 4 bases; bases with no gene match: 9. Germline V CDR1 and CDR2: SQVTM, ANQGSEA. The CDR3 is CSVAGPSGRPYEQYF. The CDR3 nucleotides are TGCAGCGTTGCGGGCCCTAGCGGGAGGCCGTACGAGCAGTACTTC.

V is TRBV12-5 and J is TRBJ1-1, with a weak D call TRBD1 (5 bases). The germline V gene encodes CDR1 LGHNT and CDR2 FRNRAP. Trimming took 4 bases from V and 5 from J, leaving 23 bases between them. The CDR3 is 17 residues long. CDR3 in amino acids: CASGWDLETVGGTEAFF. Here the CDR3 DNA reads TGTGCTAGTGGTTGGGACCTGGAGACGGTCGGTGGGACTGAAGCTTTCTTT. Based on the CDR3 plus reference TRBV12-5 and TRBJ1-1, the full variable domain is DARVTQTPRHKVTEMGQEVTMRCQPILGHNTVFWYRQTMMQGLELLAYFRNRAPLDDSGMPKDRFSAEMPDATLATLKIQPSEPRDSAVYFCASGWDLETVGGTEAFFGQGTRLTVV.